Shown below are 17 T cell receptor beta chains from a single sample sequenced in a study of shared clonotypes between healthy human individuals. Sequencing used immunoSEQ multiplex PCR; TCRdb keeps in-frame clones, though not all of them. Of hundreds of thousands of clones in the sample, around 78% were seen once. The sample was memory CD4+ T cells sorted from blood. Subset meaning: CD45RA-negative fraction. These receptors all come from a woman aged 25 to 39 in good health.

The V call is TRBV2, the J call TRBJ1-3, with D maybe TRBD1 (6 bases). CDR1 is SNHLY and CDR2 is FYNNEI in the germline V gene. The CDR3 contains 12 residues. Trimming removed 6 bases at V and 4 bases at J, with 7 bases between. CDR3 DNA: TGTGCCAGCAGGGGGACAGGAAACACCATATATTTT. Its translation is CASRGTGNTIYF.

V is TRBV27 and J is TRBJ2-4, with D unclear. The germline V gene has CDR1 MNHEY and CDR2 SMNVEV (reference sequence). The CDR3 totals 14 residues. The V gene lost 5 bases and the J gene lost 2 bases, with 10 bases spanning the gap. CDR3 nucleotide sequence: TGTGCCAGCAGTATAAGGGTTACCAAAAACATTCAGTACTTC. It yields the protein CASSIRVTKNIQYF.

This clone was seen a few times. The chain carries TRBV23-1 and TRBJ1-5; tentatively, D is TRBD1 (6 bases). TRBV23-1 is an ORF; its function is uncertain. Trimming stripped 8 bases from V and 2 bases from J, with 19 bases between. The CDR3 is 16 residues long. The DNA of the CDR3 is TGCGCCAGCCGCAATCCCCAGGGGTTCGGCAATCAGCCCCAGCATTTT. Amino acids: CASRNPQGFGNQPQHF.

This clone has a handful of counts. This chain connects TRBV27 to TRBJ2-2; TRBD1 or TRBD2 may be the D gene (5 bases each). This CDR3 comprises 16 residues. From germline, CDR1 is MNHEY and CDR2 SMNVEV (reference sequence). V shed 6 bases and J shed 4 bases, with 18 bases lying between them. Here the CDR3 DNA reads TGTGCCAGCAGCCTAGTCGGGGCCCCGAGCACCGGGGAGCTGTTTTTT. As protein: CASSLVGAPSTGELFF.

The chain has TRBV28 and TRBJ2-1, with 8 bases fitting TRBD2. The CDR3 has 15 amino acids. Germline V gene sequence: CDR1 MDHEN, CDR2 SYDVKM. The J segment lost 5 bases and the V segment lost 5 bases, leaving 8 bases of the junction unmatched. The CDR3 protein is CASSTSGSGNNEQFF. CDR3 sequence (DNA): TGTGCCAGCAGTACAAGCGGGAGTGGAAACAATGAGCAGTTCTTC.

The V gene is TRBV14, the J gene TRBJ2-7, with 8 bases aligning to TRBD2. Germline V gives CDR1 SGHDN, CDR2 FVKESK. J was trimmed by 7 bases and V by 3 bases; bases with no gene match: 17. This CDR3 is built from 17 residues. CDR3 amino acids: CASSHERISGKNSEQYF. The DNA of the CDR3 is TGTGCCAGCAGCCATGAAAGGATTAGCGGGAAGAACTCTGAGCAGTACTTC. The complete variable domain, with remaining parts taken from reference TRBV14 and TRBJ2-7, reads EAGVTQFPSHSVIEKGQTVTLRCDPISGHDNLYWYRRVMGKEIKFLLHFVKESKQDESGMPNNRFLAERTGGTYSTLKVQPAELEDSGVYFCASSHERISGKNSEQYFGPGTRLTVT.

Notes on this clone: The same CDR3 also results from other DNA sequences found in this sample. The chain is built from TRBV5-1 and TRBJ2-1; TRBD2 might be the D (6 bases). There are 15 residues in the CDR3. Germline CDR1 reads SGHRS; CDR2 reads YFSETQ. Trimming took off 2 bases at V and 0 bases at J, with 9 bases between the two ends. The CDR3 loop reads CASSLRESSYNEQFF. The CDR3 DNA reads TGCGCCAGCAGCTTACGGGAGTCCTCCTACAATGAGCAGTTCTTC.

In this sample, this clone turned up a few times. A clone one base away is much larger, so this may be a read error. At the DNA level, this CDR3 is encoded by other sequences in the same sample as well. The J gene is TRBJ2-1, the V gene TRBV5-1, with 9 bases matching TRBD2. Germline loops: CDR1 SGHRS, CDR2 YFSETQ. CDR3 length: 15 amino acids. V shed 0 bases and J 4 bases; nucleotides not matched to a gene: 2. The CDR3 nucleotides are TGCGCCAGCAGCTTGGCTAGCGGGGCATACAATGAGCAGTTCTTC. This translates into CASSLASGAYNEQFF.

Comment on this clone: A much larger clone is a single base away; this may be a read error. As DNA, the CDR3 is TGTGCCAGCAGCTTAAACTCTGGAAACACCATATATTTT. Translating gives CASSLNSGNTIYF. This rearrangement joins TRBV7-9 to TRBJ1-3; unclear D gene. Germline V gene sequence: CDR1 SEHNR, CDR2 FQNEAQ (reference sequence). The CDR3 length is 13 residues. V was shortened by 2 bases and J by 0 bases, with 2 bases between the two germline ends.

V is TRBV29-1 and J is TRBJ2-7; 11 positions match TRBD2. V lost 4 bases and J lost 5; bases outside the gene matches: 4. The length of the CDR3 is 13 residues. Germline lookup yields CDR1 SQVTM and CDR2 ANQGSEA. In DNA form, the CDR3 reads TGCAGCGTTGTACTAGCGGGAGTCCACGAGCAGTACTTC. Residues: CSVVLAGVHEQYF.

This sequence joins TRBV5-1 and TRBJ2-1; the D gene is possibly TRBD2 (5 bases). The germline CDR1 and CDR2 sequences are SGHRS and YFSETQ. The length of the CDR3 is 15 residues. Trimming left V 4 bases short and J 4 bases short, with 15 bases between. The CDR3 DNA follows: TGCGCCAGCAGCCGCTCTAGTTCGGGATACAATGAGCAGTTCTTC. Its protein product is CASSRSSSGYNEQFF.

The chain links TRBV2 to TRBJ2-5; TRBD1 agrees at 9 bases. The CDR3 contains 15 residues. Germline V CDR1 and CDR2: SNHLY, FYNNEI. Germline trimming cut 4 bases from V and 2 bases from J; bases unmatched to any gene: 5. The CDR3 spells CASSAGQGPQETQYF. The CDR3 nucleotides are TGTGCCAGCAGTGCGGGACAGGGTCCTCAAGAGACCCAGTACTTC.

J is TRBJ2-7 and V is TRBV7-9, with 9 bases aligning to TRBD2. V trimming: 5 bases; J trimming: 5 bases; junction bases outside the gene matches: 7. Per germline, CDR1 SEHNR and CDR2 FQNEAQ (reference sequence). The CDR3 runs to 14 residues. CDR3 sequence: CASSRAGGHNEQYF. In nucleotides, the CDR3 is TGTGCCAGCAGCCGCGCGGGAGGGCATAACGAGCAGTACTTC.

This sequence joins TRBV2 and TRBJ1-5, with TRBD1 matching over 8 bases. CDR1 is SNHLY, CDR2 FYNNEI, per germline. CDR3 length equals 13 residues. Germline trimming cut 8 bases from V and 5 bases from J; bases unmatched to any gene: 5. CDR3 nucleotides: TGTGCCAGCTCAGGGGGCGAAGATCAGCCCCAGCATTTT. Protein product: CASSGGEDQPQHF.

As regards this clone: A far larger clone is one base from this, pointing to a likely read error. The chain uses TRBV2 and TRBJ2-7, with TRBD1 identical over 7 bases. The CDR3 loop spans 14 amino acids. Trimming took 7 bases from V and 0 from J; bases not matched to a gene: 6. Germline V CDR1 and CDR2: SNHLY, FYNNEI. The CDR3 loop is CASKGAASSYEQYF. Here the CDR3 DNA reads TGTGCCAGCAAGGGGGCAGCGAGCTCCTACGAGCAGTACTTC. Drawing the rest from reference TRBV2 and TRBJ2-7, the complete variable domain is EPEVTQTPSHQVTQMGQEVILRCVPISNHLYFYWYRQILGQKVEFLVSFYNNEISEKSEIFDDQFSVERPDGSNFTLKIRSTKLEDSAMYFCASKGAASSYEQYFGPGTRLTVT.

This chain connects TRBV9 to TRBJ1-1; D perhaps matches TRBD1 (5 bases). Looked up from germline, CDR1 is SGDLS and CDR2 is YYNGEE. V lost 2 bases and J lost 4, with 9 bases in between. The CDR3 loop spans 13 amino acids. This chain's CDR3 is CASSVHGGTEAFF. The CDR3 nucleotides are TGTGCCAGCAGCGTTCATGGGGGCACTGAAGCTTTCTTT.

V gene TRBV19 combines with J gene TRBJ2-2, with 7 bases fitting TRBD2. The germline gives CDR1 LNHDA, CDR2 SQIVND (reference sequence). The CDR3 is 14 amino acids. V dropped 5 bases and J dropped 6; count of bases not matched to a gene: 6. The CDR3 sequence: CASSEREGAGELFF. CDR3 DNA: TGTGCCAGTAGTGAGCGGGAAGGGGCCGGGGAGCTGTTTTTT.